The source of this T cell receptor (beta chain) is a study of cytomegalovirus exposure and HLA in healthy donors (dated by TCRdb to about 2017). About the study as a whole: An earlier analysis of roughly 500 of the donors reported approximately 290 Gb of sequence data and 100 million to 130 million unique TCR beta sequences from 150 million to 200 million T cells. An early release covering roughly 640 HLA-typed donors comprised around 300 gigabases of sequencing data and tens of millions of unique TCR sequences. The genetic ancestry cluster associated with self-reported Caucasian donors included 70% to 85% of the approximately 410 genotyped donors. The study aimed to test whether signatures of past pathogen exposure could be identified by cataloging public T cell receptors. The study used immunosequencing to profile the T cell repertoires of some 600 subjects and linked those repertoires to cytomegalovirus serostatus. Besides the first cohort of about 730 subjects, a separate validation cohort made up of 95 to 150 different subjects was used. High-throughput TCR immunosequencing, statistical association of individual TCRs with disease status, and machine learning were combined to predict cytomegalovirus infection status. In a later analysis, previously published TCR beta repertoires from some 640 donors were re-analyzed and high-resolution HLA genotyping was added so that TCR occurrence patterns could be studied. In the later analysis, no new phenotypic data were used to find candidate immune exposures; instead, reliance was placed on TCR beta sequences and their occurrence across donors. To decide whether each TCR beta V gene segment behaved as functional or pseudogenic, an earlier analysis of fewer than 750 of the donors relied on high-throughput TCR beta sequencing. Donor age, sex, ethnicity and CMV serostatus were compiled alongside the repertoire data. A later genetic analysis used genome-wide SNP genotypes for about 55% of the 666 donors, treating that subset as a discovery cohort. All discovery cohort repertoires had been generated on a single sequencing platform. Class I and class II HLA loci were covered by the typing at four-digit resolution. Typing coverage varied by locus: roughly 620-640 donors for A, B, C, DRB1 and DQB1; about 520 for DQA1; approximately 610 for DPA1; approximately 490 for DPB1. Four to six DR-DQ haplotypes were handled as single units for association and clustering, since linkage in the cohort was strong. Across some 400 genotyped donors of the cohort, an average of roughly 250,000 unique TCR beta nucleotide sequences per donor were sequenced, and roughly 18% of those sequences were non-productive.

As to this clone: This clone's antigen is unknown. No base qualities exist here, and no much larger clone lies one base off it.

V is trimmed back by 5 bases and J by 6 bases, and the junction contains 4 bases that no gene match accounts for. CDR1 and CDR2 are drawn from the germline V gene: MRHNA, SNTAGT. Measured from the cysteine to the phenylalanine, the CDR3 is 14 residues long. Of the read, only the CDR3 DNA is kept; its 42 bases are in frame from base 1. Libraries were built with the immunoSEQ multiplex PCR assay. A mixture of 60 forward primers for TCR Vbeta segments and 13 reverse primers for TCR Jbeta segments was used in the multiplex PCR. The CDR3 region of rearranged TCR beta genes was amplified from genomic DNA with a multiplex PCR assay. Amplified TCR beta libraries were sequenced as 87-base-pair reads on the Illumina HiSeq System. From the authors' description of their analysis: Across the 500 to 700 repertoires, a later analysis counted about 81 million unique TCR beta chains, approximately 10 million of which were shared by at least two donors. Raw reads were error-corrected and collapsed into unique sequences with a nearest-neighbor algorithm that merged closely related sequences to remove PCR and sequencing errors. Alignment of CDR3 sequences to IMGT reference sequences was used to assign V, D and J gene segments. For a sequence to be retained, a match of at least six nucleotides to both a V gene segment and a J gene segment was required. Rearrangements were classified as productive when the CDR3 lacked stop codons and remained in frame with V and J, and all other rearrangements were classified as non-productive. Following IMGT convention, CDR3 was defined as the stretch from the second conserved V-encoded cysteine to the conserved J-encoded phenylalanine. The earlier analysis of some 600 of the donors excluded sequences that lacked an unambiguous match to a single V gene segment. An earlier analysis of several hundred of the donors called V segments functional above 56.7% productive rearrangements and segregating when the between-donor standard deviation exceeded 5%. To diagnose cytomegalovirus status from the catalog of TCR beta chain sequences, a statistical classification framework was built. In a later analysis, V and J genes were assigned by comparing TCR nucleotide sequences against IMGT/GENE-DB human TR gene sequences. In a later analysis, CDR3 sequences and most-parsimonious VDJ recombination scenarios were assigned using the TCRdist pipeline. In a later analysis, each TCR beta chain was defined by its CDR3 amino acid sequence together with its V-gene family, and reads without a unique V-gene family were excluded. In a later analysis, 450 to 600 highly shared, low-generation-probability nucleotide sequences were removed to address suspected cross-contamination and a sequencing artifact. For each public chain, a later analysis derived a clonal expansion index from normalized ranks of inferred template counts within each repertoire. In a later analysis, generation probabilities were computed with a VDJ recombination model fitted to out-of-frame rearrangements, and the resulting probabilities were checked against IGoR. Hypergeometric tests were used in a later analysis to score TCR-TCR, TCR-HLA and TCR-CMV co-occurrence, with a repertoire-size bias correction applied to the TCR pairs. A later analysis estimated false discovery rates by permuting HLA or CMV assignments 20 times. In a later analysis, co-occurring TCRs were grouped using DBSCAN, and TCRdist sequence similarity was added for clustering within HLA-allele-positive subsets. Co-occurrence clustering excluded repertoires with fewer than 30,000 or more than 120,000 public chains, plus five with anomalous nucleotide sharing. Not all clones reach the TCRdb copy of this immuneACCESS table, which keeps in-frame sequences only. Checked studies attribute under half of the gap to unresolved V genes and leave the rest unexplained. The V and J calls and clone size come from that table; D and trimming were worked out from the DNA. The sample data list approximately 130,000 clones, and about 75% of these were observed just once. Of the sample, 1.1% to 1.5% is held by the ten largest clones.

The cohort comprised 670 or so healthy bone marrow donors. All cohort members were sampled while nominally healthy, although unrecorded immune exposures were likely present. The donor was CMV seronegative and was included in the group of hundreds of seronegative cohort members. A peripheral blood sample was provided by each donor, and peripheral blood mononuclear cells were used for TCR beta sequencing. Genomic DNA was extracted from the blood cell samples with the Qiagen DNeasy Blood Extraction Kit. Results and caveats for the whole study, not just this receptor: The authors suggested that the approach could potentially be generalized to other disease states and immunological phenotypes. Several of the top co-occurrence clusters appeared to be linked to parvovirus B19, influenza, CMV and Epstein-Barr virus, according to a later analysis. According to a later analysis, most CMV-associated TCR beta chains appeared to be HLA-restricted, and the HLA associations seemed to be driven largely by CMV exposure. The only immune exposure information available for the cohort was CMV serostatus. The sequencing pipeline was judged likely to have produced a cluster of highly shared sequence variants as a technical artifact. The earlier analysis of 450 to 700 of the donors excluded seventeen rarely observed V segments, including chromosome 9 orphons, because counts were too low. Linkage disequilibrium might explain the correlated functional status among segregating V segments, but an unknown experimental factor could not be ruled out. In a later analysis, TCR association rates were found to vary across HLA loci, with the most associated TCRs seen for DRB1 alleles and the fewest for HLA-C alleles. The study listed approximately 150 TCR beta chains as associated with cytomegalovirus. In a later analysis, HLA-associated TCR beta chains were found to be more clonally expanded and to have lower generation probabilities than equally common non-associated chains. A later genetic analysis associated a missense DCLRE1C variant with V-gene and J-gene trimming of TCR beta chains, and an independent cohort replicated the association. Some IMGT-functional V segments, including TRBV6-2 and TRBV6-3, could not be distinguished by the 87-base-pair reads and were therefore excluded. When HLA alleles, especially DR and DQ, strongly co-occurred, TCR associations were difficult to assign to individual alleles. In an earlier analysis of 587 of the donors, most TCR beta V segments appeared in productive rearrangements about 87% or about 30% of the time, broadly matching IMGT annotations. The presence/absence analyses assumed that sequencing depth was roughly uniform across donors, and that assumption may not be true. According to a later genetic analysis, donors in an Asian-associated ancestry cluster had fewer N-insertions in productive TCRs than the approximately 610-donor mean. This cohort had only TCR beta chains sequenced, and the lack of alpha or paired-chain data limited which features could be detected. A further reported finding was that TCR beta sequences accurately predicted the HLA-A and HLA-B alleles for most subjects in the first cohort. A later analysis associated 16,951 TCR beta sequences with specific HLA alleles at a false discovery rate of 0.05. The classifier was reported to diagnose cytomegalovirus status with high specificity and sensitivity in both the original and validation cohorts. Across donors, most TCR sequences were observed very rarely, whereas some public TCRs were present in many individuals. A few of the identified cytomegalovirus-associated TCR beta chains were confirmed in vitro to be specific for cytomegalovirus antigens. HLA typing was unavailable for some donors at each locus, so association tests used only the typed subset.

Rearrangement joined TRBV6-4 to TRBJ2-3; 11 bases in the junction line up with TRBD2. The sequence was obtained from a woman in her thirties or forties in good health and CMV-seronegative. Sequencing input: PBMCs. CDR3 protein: CASSFSGGADTQYF. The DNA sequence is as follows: TGTGCCAGCAGTTTTAGCGGGGGGGCTGATACGCAGTATTTT.